This is a list of T cell receptor beta chains from one sample in a study of control samples from healthy donors and cancer patients. Sequencing was performed with immunoSEQ multiplex PCR; in TCRdb, only in-frame clones are kept and a portion is missing. The data contain approximately 150,000 clones, around 94% of them singletons. What was sequenced was blood. Receptors were obtained from a woman between 18 and 29 years old in good health. Both conserved end residues are part of each CDR3. A D gene is named only where the DNA matches it firmly. Clone sizes are given selectively: once, few, many, or a class where the clone is expanded.

j_gene,v_gene,d_gene,len,abundance,CDR3aa,CDR3nt
TRBJ1-2,TRBV6-4,-,13,-,CASNTDGAPGYTF,TGTGCCAGCAATACTGACGGGGCCCCTGGCTACACCTTC
TRBJ2-3,TRBV9,-,12,-,CASSVGGNTQYF,TGTGCCAGCAGCGTAGGAGGCAATACGCAGTATTTT
TRBJ2-1,TRBV7-2,-,15,-,CASSLTRDSYNEQFF,TGTGCCAGCAGCTTAACCCGGGACTCTTACAATGAGCAGTTCTTC
TRBJ1-1,TRBV10-1,-,13,-,CASSDRTATEAFF,TGCGCCAGCAGTGATCGAACAGCTACTGAAGCTTTCTTT
TRBJ1-1,TRBV5-6,-,16,-,CASSPGGVCGNTEAFF,TGTGCCAGCAGCCCGGGGGGGGTCTGCGGGAACACTGAAGCTTTCTTT
TRBJ1-5,TRBV2,-,15,-,CASTTGKGDYQPQHF,TGTGCCAGCACCACAGGGAAAGGGGACTATCAGCCCCAGCATTTT
TRBJ2-3,TRBV6-2/TRBV6-3,TRBD2,17,-,CASSLVSSGRGSDTQYF,TGTGCCAGCAGTTTGGTATCTAGCGGGAGGGGATCAGATACGCAGTATTTT
TRBJ2-2,TRBV24-1,TRBD2,11,-,CATSEGGWLFF,TGTGCCACCAGTGAGGGAGGGTGGCTGTTTTTT
TRBJ1-6,TRBV3-1/TRBV3-2,-,12,-,CASSQRGAPLHF,TGTGCCAGCAGCCAACGGGGTGCACCCCTCCACTTT
TRBJ1-2,TRBV20-1,-,8,once,CSARGYTF,TGCAGTGCTAGGGGCTACACCTTC
TRBJ1-5,TRBV4-2,-,14,-,CASSPRTSNQPQHF,TGTGCCAGCAGCCCCCGAACTAGCAATCAGCCCCAGCATTTT
TRBJ1-1,TRBV12-5,-,14,-,CASGLGTVNTEAFF,TGTGCTAGTGGTTTGGGGACGGTGAACACTGAAGCTTTCTTT
TRBJ2-7,TRBV7-2,TRBD2,14,-,CASSLGLAGPEQYF,TGTGCCAGCAGCTTAGGACTAGCGGGACCGGAGCAGTACTTC
TRBJ2-7,TRBV10-2,-,12,-,CASSESPYEQYF,TGCGCCAGCAGTGAATCACCCTACGAGCAGTACTTC
TRBJ1-2,TRBV20-1,-,16,-,CSASKPDTHFGYGYTF,TGCAGTGCTAGTAAGCCGGATACCCACTTCGGCTATGGCTACACCTTC
TRBJ1-5,TRBV6-5,-,14,-,CASSKNRDNQPQHF,TGTGCCAGCAGTAAAAACAGGGACAATCAGCCCCAGCATTTT
TRBJ1-2,TRBV6-5,-,12,-,CASSPQGYGYTF,TGTGCCAGCAGTCCTCAGGGTTATGGCTACACCTTC
TRBJ2-5,TRBV5-4,TRBD2,16,-,CASSFWSGGAGETQYF,TGTGCCAGCAGCTTCTGGAGCGGGGGGGCCGGAGAGACCCAGTACTTC
TRBJ2-7,TRBV6-1,-,15,-,CASSEFGRLSYEQYF,TGTGCCAGCAGTGAATTCGGCAGGCTCTCCTACGAGCAGTACTTC
TRBJ2-1,TRBV11-3,-,15,once,CASSLGEGFYNEQFF,TGTGCCAGCAGCTTAGGCGAAGGGTTCTACAATGAGCAGTTCTTC
TRBJ1-5,TRBV6-5,-,14,-,CASSYLHGGQPQHF,TGTGCCAGCAGTTACCTACACGGGGGACAGCCCCAGCATTTT
TRBJ2-5,TRBV5-1,-,16,-,CASSLGTALGEETQYF,TGCGCCAGCAGCTTGGGGACCGCCCTGGGGGAAGAGACCCAGTACTTC
TRBJ1-5,TRBV28,TRBD1,16,once,CASGPGTAYSNQPQHF,TGTGCCAGCGGCCCCGGGACAGCATATAGCAATCAGCCCCAGCATTTT
TRBJ2-1,TRBV4-2,TRBD2,18,few,CASSQASGGPSSYNEQFF,TGTGCCAGCAGCCAAGCTAGCGGGGGCCCGAGCTCCTACAATGAGCAGTTCTTC
TRBJ1-6,TRBV19,-,15,-,CASSVGGAPRSPLHF,TGTGCCAGTAGTGTTGGAGGGGCGCCTCGTTCACCCCTCCACTTT
TRBJ2-1,TRBV11-3,-,11,once,CASSPHNEQFF,TGTGCCAGCAGCCCCCACAATGAGCAGTTCTTC
TRBJ2-3,TRBV3-1/TRBV3-2,-,15,-,CASSQDPLLADTQYF,TGTGCCAGCAGCCAAGATCCCTTACTAGCAGATACGCAGTATTTT
TRBJ2-7,TRBV19,-,12,-,CAAEDSSYEQYF,TGTGCCGCAGAAGACAGTTCCTACGAGCAGTACTTC
TRBJ1-1,TRBV7-9,TRBD1,14,-,CASSSRTGVSEAFF,TGTGCCAGCAGCTCAAGGACAGGAGTGAGTGAAGCTTTCTTT
TRBJ1-5,TRBV19,TRBD1,17,-,CASSVLTGIYSNQPQHF,TGTGCCAGTAGTGTCCTGACAGGGATATATAGCAATCAGCCCCAGCATTTT
TRBJ2-7,TRBV13,-,14,-,CASSLFRERPEQYF,TGTGCCAGCAGCTTATTCCGGGAAAGGCCCGAGCAGTACTTC
TRBJ2-3,TRBV7-8,TRBD2,16,-,CASSLGAAGATDTQYF,TGTGCCAGCAGCTTAGGGGCAGCGGGGGCCACAGATACGCAGTATTTT
TRBJ2-7,TRBV5-1,TRBD1,15,-,CASSLETGEFYEQYF,TGCGCCAGCAGCTTGGAGACAGGGGAATTCTACGAGCAGTACTTC
TRBJ2-2,TRBV2,-,14,-,CARKDSANTGELFF,TGTGCCAGGAAGGACTCGGCGAACACCGGGGAGCTGTTTTTT
TRBJ1-1,TRBV28,-,14,-,CASSFNRVNTEAFF,TGTGCCAGCAGTTTTAACAGAGTGAACACTGAAGCTTTCTTT
TRBJ1-6,TRBV9,-,15,once,CASSLEGSYNSPLHF,TGTGCCAGCAGCCTGGAGGGCTCCTATAATTCACCCCTCCACTTT
TRBJ2-5,TRBV29-1,TRBD2,15,-,CSVLLAGGGQETQYF,TGCAGCGTTTTGCTAGCGGGAGGGGGACAAGAGACCCAGTACTTC
TRBJ2-7,TRBV28,TRBD2,13,once,CASRLAVSYEQYF,TGTGCCAGCAGACTAGCGGTCTCCTACGAGCAGTACTTC
TRBJ1-2,TRBV28,-,10,-,CASSFQGYTF,TGTGCCAGCAGTTTTCAGGGCTACACCTTC
TRBJ2-3,TRBV5-5,-,15,-,CASSLLDFNTDTQYF,TGTGCCAGCAGCTTGCTGGACTTTAACACAGATACGCAGTATTTT
TRBJ2-7,TRBV6-4,TRBD2,15,-,CASSPEAAGGYEQYF,TGTGCCAGCAGTCCCGAAGCGGCGGGAGGATACGAGCAGTACTTC
TRBJ1-2,TRBV24-1,TRBD1,15,once,CATSDSETGYYGYTF,TGTGCCACCAGTGATTCCGAGACAGGGTACTATGGCTACACCTTC
TRBJ1-1,TRBV9,-,13,few,CASSVGSNTEAFF,TGTGCCAGCAGCGTAGGATCGAACACTGAAGCTTTCTTT
TRBJ1-2,TRBV6-5,-,15,-,CASSYRDGYNYGYTF,TGTGCCAGCAGTTACCGAGACGGGTATAACTATGGCTACACCTTC
TRBJ1-4,TRBV4-2,-,16,-,CASSQGRDGGNEKLFF,TGTGCCAGCAGCCAAGGGCGGGACGGAGGTAATGAAAAACTGTTTTTT
TRBJ1-1,TRBV10-1,-,17,once,CASDTGPSGRRSTEAFF,TGCGCCAGTGATACCGGGCCTTCGGGCAGGAGGTCCACTGAAGCTTTCTTT